This T cell receptor beta chain emerged from a study of CD8 T cells in ankylosing spondylitis. V was trimmed by 3 bases and J by 0 bases, leaving 8 bases between them. Per germline, CDR1 LNHDA and CDR2 SQIVND (reference sequence). There are 14 residues in the CDR3. Findings of the study overall: Ankylosing spondylitis blood appeared to be characterized by a TCR beta motif of roughly eight highly homologous variants. Reported data indicate significant enrichment of disease-linked clones within matched ankylosing spondylitis synovial fluid.

This clonotype came up a few times. The antigen is not known. Construction of TCR beta libraries was performed using quantitative 5'-RACE with molecular barcodes. TCRdb re-analysed the 5' RACE reads in MiXCR, keeping a single row per CDR3 protein. This table holds approximately 140,000 distinct CDR3 sequences, 44% found once. The receptor was isolated from a male donor with ankylosing spondylitis. The sequenced material came from synovial fluid, either unsorted or a sorted T cell fraction (not recorded which). The chain recombines TRBV19 with TRBJ1-1, with D hard to call. DNA for the CDR3: TGTGCCAGTAGTATTTGGGAGATGAACACTGAAGCTTTCTTT. Its translation is CASSIWEMNTEAFF.